The clone carrying this T cell receptor beta chain was found a few times. What it binds is not known. Via MiXCR, TCRdb re-called the 5' RACE reads, giving one row per CDR3 protein. The sample records tens of thousands of distinct CDR3 sequences, about 30% being singletons. This entry comes from a study of CD8 T cells in ankylosing spondylitis. Study findings and constraints: Prior literature has documented some motif variants in synovial fluid and blood from reactive arthritis. Matched synovial fluid from ankylosing spondylitis patients was reported to be enriched for disease-linked clones. Apparently characteristic of ankylosing spondylitis blood was a TCR beta motif (roughly eight highly homologous variants).

V was pared by 0 bases and J by 6 bases, with 6 bases of the junction left unmatched. The CDR3 totals 16 residues. The germline gives CDR1 DFQATT, CDR2 SNEGSKA (reference sequence). The chain is built from TRBV20-1 and TRBJ2-2; 11 bases are shared with TRBD2. Source material: synovial fluid, either unsorted or a sorted T cell fraction (not recorded which). This receptor was taken from a male donor with ankylosing spondylitis. The CDR3 coding sequence is TGCAGTGCTAGAGACGACTTAGCGGGAGGGGCCGGGGAGCTGTTTTTT. It specifies CSARDDLAGGAGELFF.